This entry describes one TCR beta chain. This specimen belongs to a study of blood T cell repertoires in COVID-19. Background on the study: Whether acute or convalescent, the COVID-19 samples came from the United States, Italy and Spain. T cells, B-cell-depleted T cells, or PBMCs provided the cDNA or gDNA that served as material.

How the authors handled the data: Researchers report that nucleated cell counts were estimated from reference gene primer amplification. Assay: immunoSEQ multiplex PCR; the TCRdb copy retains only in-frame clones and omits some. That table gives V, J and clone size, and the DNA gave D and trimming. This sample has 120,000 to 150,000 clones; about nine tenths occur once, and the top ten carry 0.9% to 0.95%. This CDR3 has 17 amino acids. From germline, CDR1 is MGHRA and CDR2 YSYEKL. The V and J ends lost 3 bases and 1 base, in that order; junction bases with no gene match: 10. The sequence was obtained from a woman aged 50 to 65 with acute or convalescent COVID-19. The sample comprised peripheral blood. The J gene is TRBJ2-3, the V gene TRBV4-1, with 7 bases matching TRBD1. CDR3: CASSHGLTGSGTDTQYF. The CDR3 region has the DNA TGCGCCAGCAGCCATGGACTGACAGGGTCTGGCACAGATACGCAGTATTTT.